This T cell receptor beta chain was sequenced for a study of a mutant IDH1 vaccine in newly diagnosed glioma. For the study at large: Standard pretreatment was either radiotherapy, temozolomide, or, for most, radiochemotherapy with temozolomide.

Specified time point: baseline, week 1 (first vaccination visit). Regarding treatment: pre-vaccination baseline after standard-of-care therapy. Sequencing was performed with immunoSEQ multiplex PCR; in TCRdb, only in-frame clones are kept and a portion is missing. Counted here are roughly 32,000 clones, 80% occurring once; the ten biggest clones make up 9%. The sample here was peripheral blood mononuclear cells (PBMCs), taken from a glioma patient treated with radiotherapy, temozolomide or both. This TCR derives from a man between 50 and 59 years old with glioma. Some clones in this sample may be carry-over from other donors' samples.

CDR3 residues: CASSSSASLYEQYF. The CDR3 DNA reads TGTGCCAGCAGCTCCAGTGCCTCCTTGTACGAGCAGTACTTC. The rearrangement links TRBV28 to TRBJ2-7; D gene ambiguous. Germline values: CDR1 MDHEN, CDR2 SYDVKM. The CDR3 extends over 14 amino acids. V was cut by 6 bases and J by 4 bases, with 16 bases left in between.